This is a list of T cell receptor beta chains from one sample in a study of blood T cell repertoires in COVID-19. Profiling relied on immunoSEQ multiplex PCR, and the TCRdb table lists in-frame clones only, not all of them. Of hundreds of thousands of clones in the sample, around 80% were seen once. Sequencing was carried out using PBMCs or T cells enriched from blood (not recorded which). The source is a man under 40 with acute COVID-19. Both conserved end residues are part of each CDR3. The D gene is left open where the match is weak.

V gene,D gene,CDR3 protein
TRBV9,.,CASSVQGAEAFF
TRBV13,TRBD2,CASSLTRLAGGNEQFF
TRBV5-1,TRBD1,CASRSDPGQGYEQYF
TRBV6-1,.,CASSEPGLGSYEQYF
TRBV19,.,CASRPGRNYGYTF
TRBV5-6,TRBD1,CASSPLGTGFYEQYF
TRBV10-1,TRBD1,CASSRGNEKLFF
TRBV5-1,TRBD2,CASTFSGGSHEQYF
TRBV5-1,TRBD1,CASSFGTVYTGELFF
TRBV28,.,CASRHRDTVRDGYTF
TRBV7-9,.,CASSLAPDQPQHF
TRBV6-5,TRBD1,CASRDRGLVNEQFF
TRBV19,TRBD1,CASSGRQGNSPLHF